Following are 27 T cell receptor beta chains from one sample sequenced in a study of cytomegalovirus exposure and HLA in healthy donors. PCR employed 60 Vbeta and 13 Jbeta primers. The repertoire was sequenced with immunoSEQ multiplex PCR; TCRdb's copy has only in-frame clones and lacks some. The repertoire holds roughly 180,000 clones, with 77% as singletons. The sequenced sample consisted of PBMCs. The receptor source for this set is a woman aged 60-75 years in good health and CMV-seropositive.

The chain combines TRBV5-1 with TRBJ1-6, with 9 nucleotides matching TRBD1. Germline V CDR1 and CDR2: SGHRS, YFSETQ. After removal of 4 bases from V and 8 bases from J, the junction contained 4 bases not matched to a gene. The CDR3 spans 14 residues. CDR3 sequence: CASSPGQGDSPLHF. Written as DNA, the CDR3 is TGCGCCAGCAGCCCGGGACAGGGCGATTCACCCCTCCACTTT.

V and J are TRBV7-9 and TRBJ2-3, with 11 bases that match TRBD2. Looked up from germline, CDR1 is SEHNR and CDR2 is FQNEAQ (reference sequence). This CDR3 is 17 amino acids long. J was trimmed by 3 bases and V by 5 bases; bases with no gene match: 10. CDR3 sequence: CASSLNPGLAVTDTQYF. The CDR3 DNA reads TGTGCCAGCAGCCTCAATCCGGGACTAGCGGTTACAGATACGCAGTATTTT.

This chain links TRBV7-9 with TRBJ2-1, with 11 positions matching TRBD2. Germline V gives CDR1 SEHNR, CDR2 FQNEAQ (reference sequence). The junction had 6 bases not matched to a gene; V was cut back by 1 base and J by 7 bases. The CDR3 has 16 amino acids. The CDR3 nucleotides read TGTGCCAGCAGCTTAGGGTCCGGACTAGCGGGTAATGAGCAGTTCTTC. Its translation: CASSLGSGLAGNEQFF.

The V and J genes are TRBV5-1 and TRBJ2-2, with a tentative D call TRBD1 (6 bases). This CDR3 has 17 residues. From germline, CDR1 is SGHRS and CDR2 YFSETQ. Between the trimmed V and J ends, which lost 2 bases and 0 bases, there was a span of 14 bases. CDR3 nucleotide sequence: TGCGCCAGCAGCTTAACGACGGACAGCTCGAACACCGGGGAGCTGTTTTTT. It is translated as CASSLTTDSSNTGELFF.

The J gene is TRBJ1-2, the V gene TRBV28; D might be TRBD1 (5 bases). This CDR3 has 13 residues. V was cut by 6 bases and J by 4 bases, with 12 bases left in between. Germline V gives CDR1 MDHEN, CDR2 SYDVKM. CDR3 sequence reads: CASRKTVVYGYTF. CDR3 coding DNA: TGTGCCAGCAGAAAGACAGTGGTCTATGGCTACACCTTC.

The chain recombines TRBV19 with TRBJ2-5; maybe TRBD2 (7 bases). The CDR3 contains 14 residues. Germline lookup yields CDR1 LNHDA and CDR2 SQIVND (reference sequence). V lost 7 bases, J lost 4 bases, and 16 bases lay in between. The CDR3, as DNA: TGTGCCAGTACCCTTGGGGGGGGGCCAGAGACCCAGTACTTC. This gives the protein CASTLGGGPETQYF.

The chain links TRBV11-2 to TRBJ2-3, with TRBD1 matching 9 bases. The CDR3 consists of 15 residues. Germline CDR1 SGHAT, CDR2 FQNNGV. The V and J ends lost 3 bases and 4 bases, in that order; junction bases with no gene match: 5. CDR3 sequence (DNA): TGTGCCAGCAGCTTCGGGACAGGGAGTGCAGATACGCAGTATTTT. This gives the protein CASSFGTGSADTQYF.

A few counts support this clone. The chain joins TRBV9 to TRBJ1-6, with no clear D. Germline CDR1 reads SGDLS; CDR2 reads YYNGEE. CDR3 length: 15 residues. Trimming took 3 bases from V and 8 from J, leaving 15 bases between them. CDR3 amino acids: CASSAGEGLYSPLHF. DNA of the CDR3: TGTGCCAGCAGCGCCGGGGAGGGTCTCTATTCACCCCTCCACTTT.

The V gene is TRBV14, the J gene TRBJ2-3; 7 nucleotides align to TRBD2. This CDR3 region has 17 residues. Looked up from germline, CDR1 is SGHDN and CDR2 is FVKESK. The V segment lost 3 bases and the J segment 2 bases; nucleotides outside the gene matches: 11. CDR3 region: CASSQRDYLTFTDTQYF. The CDR3 nucleotides read TGTGCCAGCAGCCAGCGGGACTACCTAACATTCACAGATACGCAGTATTTT.

The chain is built from TRBV6-4 and TRBJ2-5; 9 positions match TRBD1. The J call could be wrong; TRBJ2-7 is a better fit for the DNA end. The CDR3 consists of 17 residues. Looked up from germline, CDR1 is MRHNA and CDR2 is SNTAGT. CDR3 loop: CASSDSSSRDRDYEQYF. The CDR3 nucleotides are TGTGCCAGCAGTGACTCATCCTCCCGGGACAGGGACTACGAGCAGTACTTC.

This chain joins TRBV10-3 and TRBJ2-3; D may be TRBD1 (5 bases). The germline gives CDR1 ENHRY, CDR2 SYGVKD. V lost 9 bases to trimming and J lost 3 bases, with 13 bases between them. This CDR3 comprises 13 residues. CDR3 bases: TGTGCCATTAAGGGGCCCCTTACAGATACGCAGTATTTT. Protein sequence: CAIKGPLTDTQYF.

The V and J genes are TRBV7-3 and TRBJ1-5; D gene unclear. The CDR3 runs to 13 residues. The V gene's germline CDR1 is SGHTA and CDR2 FQGTGA. Trimming stripped 2 bases from V and 1 base from J, with 3 bases between. The CDR3 protein is CASSLQSNQPQHF. CDR3 sequence (DNA): TGTGCCAGCAGCTTACAGAGCAATCAGCCCCAGCATTTT.

Turning to this clone: An end of the junction does not agree with germline; a read error may underlie this. The chain has TRBV7-9 and TRBJ1-4; 7 nucleotides align to TRBD1. The length of the CDR3 is 15 residues. Germline CDR1 is SEHNR and CDR2 is FQNEAQ (reference sequence). The DNA of the CDR3 is TGTTCCAGCAGCTCGGGGGACAGTTCTAATGAAAAACTGTTTTTT. It yields the protein CSSSSGDSSNEKLFF.

The V and J genes are TRBV21-1 and TRBJ2-1; TRBD2 is the table's D call and was not checked against the DNA. TRBV21-1 is flagged as a pseudogene. This CDR3 has 11 residues. The CDR3 reads CASMGGNEQFF. The CDR3 DNA follows: TGTGCCAGCATGGGAGGCAATGAGCAGTTCTTC.

The chain has TRBV28 and TRBJ1-1; a possible D gene is TRBD1 (5 bases). The CDR3 loop spans 13 amino acids. CDR1 is MDHEN, CDR2 SYDVKM, per germline. The V gene lost 6 bases and the J gene lost 1 base, with 9 bases spanning the gap. The CDR3 sequence is CASRTATNTEAFF. The CDR3 DNA is TGTGCCAGCAGGACAGCCACGAACACTGAAGCTTTCTTT.

The CDR3 nucleotides are TGTGCCAGCAGTGCCACTAGCGGGAGGGCCAAGGACGAGCAGTACTTC. It translates to CASSATSGRAKDEQYF. The genes are TRBV27 and TRBJ2-7; 13 positions agree with TRBD2. The junction had 9 bases not matched to a gene; V was cut back by 5 bases and J by 5 bases. Germline-derived CDR1 and CDR2 are MNHEY and SMNVEV (reference sequence). The CDR3 is 16 amino acids.

V and J are TRBV30 and TRBJ1-6, with 7 bases matching TRBD1. Per the germline V gene, CDR1 is GTSNPN and CDR2 is SVGIG (reference sequence). V shed 0 bases, J shed 9 bases, and the junction held 5 bases outside the gene matches. The CDR3 is 14 amino acids. Here the CDR3 reads CAWSVDREFSPLHF. CDR3 DNA: TGTGCCTGGAGTGTTGACAGGGAATTTTCACCCCTCCACTTT.

The genes are TRBV11-2 and TRBJ2-7, with 9 bases identical to TRBD1. Unmatched junction bases numbered 10, after V lost 6 bases and J lost 4 bases. The CDR3 runs 15 residues. Germline V gene sequence: CDR1 SGHAT, CDR2 FQNNGV. CDR3 protein: CASSSPVDRGYEQYF. CDR3 bases: TGTGCCAGCAGTTCTCCGGTGGACAGGGGTTACGAGCAGTACTTC.

The chain joins TRBV18 to TRBJ2-3; D call uncertain. The germline V gene has CDR1 KGHSH and CDR2 LQKENI. V was cut by 0 bases and J by 5 bases, with 6 bases left in between. This CDR3 is built from 13 residues. In DNA, the CDR3 is TGTGCCAGCTCACCACCGGTTAGAGATACGCAGTATTTT. It is translated as CASSPPVRDTQYF.

This clone occurred a few times. V and J are TRBV28 and TRBJ1-2; 12 bases map to TRBD1. The CDR3 loop spans 16 amino acids. The germline V gene has CDR1 MDHEN and CDR2 SYDVKM. J was trimmed by 7 bases and V by 7 bases; bases with no gene match: 13. CDR3 amino acids: CASITHPGQGAGGYTF. As DNA, the CDR3 is TGTGCCAGCATTACCCATCCGGGACAGGGGGCTGGTGGCTACACCTTC.

This chain links TRBV27 with TRBJ1-5; perhaps TRBD1 as D (6 bases). This CDR3 is 14 amino acids long. The germline CDR1 and CDR2 sequences are MNHEY and SMNVEV (reference sequence). V was pared by 5 bases and J by 4 bases, with 12 bases between. CDR3 in amino acids: CASSQQGMNQPQHF. DNA for the CDR3: TGTGCCAGCAGTCAACAGGGAATGAATCAGCCCCAGCATTTT.

The chain links TRBV6-7 to TRBJ2-7; perhaps TRBD1 as D (5 bases). TRBV6-7 is an ORF, and what it does is uncertain. CDR3 length: 20 amino acids. Between the trimmed V and J ends, which lost 2 bases and 1 base, there was a span of 27 bases. Here the CDR3 DNA reads TGTGCCAGCAGTTACCCATACCCTCAAATGTCAGTACCAGGGTCCTACGAGCAGTACTTC. Its translation is CASSYPYPQMSVPGSYEQYF.

The rearrangement joins TRBV27 to TRBJ1-5, with D possibly being TRBD1 (6 bases). Looked up from germline, CDR1 is MNHEY and CDR2 is SMNVEV (reference sequence). The CDR3 has 17 residues. The ends were cut back, 5 bases at V and 0 bases at J, with 17 bases in the middle. This CDR3 is CASSALSGGISNQPQHF. Written as DNA, the CDR3 is TGTGCCAGCAGTGCCCTCTCGGGGGGCATTAGCAATCAGCCCCAGCATTTT.

This sequence joins TRBV6-5 and TRBJ2-5; tentatively, D is TRBD2 (6 bases). The J call could be wrong; TRBJ2-7 is a better fit for the DNA end. There are 14 residues in the CDR3. Germline V gene lookup returns CDR1 MNHEY and CDR2 SVGAGI. The CDR3 region has the DNA TGTGCGAGTTATGGGCAGGGAGGAACCTACGAGCAGTACTTC. This codes for CASYGQGGTYEQYF.

In nucleotides, the CDR3 is TGTGCCAGCAGCTTAGGGGGACAGGGGATAAGCAATCAGCCCCAGCATTTT. It encodes CASSLGGQGISNQPQHF. This sequence joins TRBV7-2 and TRBJ1-5; TRBD1 matches 10 bases. Germline CDR1 reads SGHTA; CDR2 reads FQGNSA. With V trimmed by 1 base and J by 1 base, 4 bases remained unmatched. The CDR3 runs 17 residues. Together with reference TRBV7-2 and TRBJ1-5, the CDR3 gives the full variable domain: GAGVSQSPSNKVTEKGKDVELRCDPISGHTALYWYRQSLGQGLEFLIYFQGNSAPDKSGLPSDRFSAERTGGSVSTLTIQRTQQEDSAVYLCASSLGGQGISNQPQHFGDGTRLSIL.

The genes are TRBV5-1 and TRBJ1-6; D might be TRBD1 (6 bases). CDR3 length: 13 residues. Germline CDR1 is SGHRS and CDR2 is YFSETQ. V shed 3 bases and J shed 7 bases, with 8 bases lying between them. CDR3 region: CASSSTGNSPLHF. CDR3 in DNA: TGCGCCAGCAGCTCAACAGGGAATTCACCCCTCCACTTT.

V gene TRBV30 combines with J gene TRBJ1-5, with a possible D match to TRBD1 (6 bases). The CDR3 is made up of 13 amino acids. The germline V and J ends were trimmed by 3 bases and 3 bases, with 9 bases remaining between them. Germline V CDR1 and CDR2: GTSNPN, SVGIG (reference sequence). The CDR3 DNA reads as TGTGCCTGGAGGGGACACTCCAATCAGCCCCAGCATTTT. It translates to CAWRGHSNQPQHF.